These T cell receptor beta chains were read from a single sample in a study of beta chain features in type 1 diabetes. Profiling relied on immunoSEQ multiplex PCR, and the TCRdb table lists in-frame clones only, not all of them. The table lists approximately 280,000 clones, over 14% of them singletons, with 0.015% to 0.017% in the top ten. Sequenced material: naive CD4+ T cells from blood. The receptors come from a man in his late teens or twenties with type 1 diabetes. The CDR3 runs from the conserved cysteine through the conserved F or W. A D gene is named only where the DNA matches it firmly. Some rows mark clone size as missing; the rest say once, few, many or name a class of expanded clone.

V gene: TRBV5-1
clone size: -
J gene: TRBJ2-3
D gene: TRBD1
CDR3 DNA: TGCGCCAGCAGCCCGGAGACAGGGGGACGCACAGATACGCAGTATTTT
CDR3 protein: CASSPETGGRTDTQYF

V gene: TRBV20-1
clone size: few
J gene: TRBJ1-1
D gene: -
CDR3 DNA: TGCAGTGCTAGCCGGAACACTGAAGCTTTCTTT
CDR3 protein: CSASRNTEAFF

V gene: TRBV29-1
clone size: few
J gene: TRBJ2-7
D gene: TRBD1
CDR3 DNA: TGCAGCGTTGAAGCGCCCCGACAGGGGAGCTCCTACGAGCAGTACTTC
CDR3 protein: CSVEAPRQGSSYEQYF

V gene: TRBV5-1
clone size: -
J gene: TRBJ2-1
D gene: TRBD2
CDR3 DNA: TGCGCCAGCAGCCTACGACCTAGCGGGGGTTACAATGAGCAGTTCTTC
CDR3 protein: CASSLRPSGGYNEQFF

V gene: TRBV2
clone size: few
J gene: TRBJ2-3
D gene: TRBD2
CDR3 DNA: TGTGCCAGCAATGGACTAGCGGGAGTGGGAGATACGCAGTATTTT
CDR3 protein: CASNGLAGVGDTQYF

V gene: TRBV7-9
clone size: -
J gene: TRBJ1-1
D gene: -
CDR3 DNA: TGTGCCAGCAGCTCCATCTCGGACACTGAAGCTTTCTTT
CDR3 protein: CASSSISDTEAFF

V gene: TRBV7-9
clone size: -
J gene: TRBJ1-2
D gene: -
CDR3 DNA: TGTGCCAGCAGCTTAGCGGCATATGGCTACACCTTC
CDR3 protein: CASSLAAYGYTF

V gene: TRBV9
clone size: few
J gene: TRBJ1-2
D gene: -
CDR3 DNA: TGTGCCAGCAGCGTAGCGGTTAACTATGGCTACACCTTC
CDR3 protein: CASSVAVNYGYTF

V gene: TRBV7-8
clone size: -
J gene: TRBJ2-1
D gene: -
CDR3 DNA: TGTGCCAGCAGCACACGGGGTCTACGGGGTGAGCAGTTCTTC
CDR3 protein: CASSTRGLRGEQFF

V gene: TRBV30
clone size: -
J gene: TRBJ2-1
D gene: -
CDR3 DNA: TGTGCCTGGGGGCTAACCTACAATGAGCAGTTCTTC
CDR3 protein: CAWGLTYNEQFF